This paragraph reports one TCR beta chain. The CDR3 is 14 amino acids. V trimming: 5 bases; J trimming: 7 bases; junction bases outside the gene matches: 7. CDR1 MNHEY and CDR2 SVGAGI come from the germline V gene. Using immunoSEQ multiplex PCR, the repertoire was profiled, and TCRdb retains in-frame clones only, with some absent. The profile shows about 140,000 clones, about 83% of them singletons. The data originate from a study of blood T cell repertoires in COVID-19. The chain carries TRBV6-5 and TRBJ2-1; TRBD2 aligns across 8 bases. This clonotype was obtained from a man aged 30-40 years with COVID-19, enrolled during active disease. Material: peripheral blood. As DNA, the CDR3 is TGTGCCAGCAGTCAATTTGCGGGAGGAAATGAGCAGTTCTTC. It yields the protein CASSQFAGGNEQFF.